This TCR beta chain was recorded in a study of T cell changes during pregnancy in multiple sclerosis. CDR3 size: 15 residues. V trimming: 1 base; J trimming: 6 bases; junction bases outside the gene matches: 7. CDR1 and CDR2 from the germline V gene are MNHEY and SVGAGI. The data were produced by immunoSEQ multiplex PCR, yet TCRdb's version contains in-frame clones alone and is incomplete. The sample holds fewer than 110,000 clones, 85% to 95% seen once. The V gene is TRBV6-5, the J gene TRBJ1-2; TRBD1 matches at 8 bases. The source was peripheral blood, collected in the third trimester of pregnancy. The sequence was collected from a female donor in good health, enrolled as a control in a pregnancy study. CDR3 nucleotide sequence: TGTGCCAGCAGTTACTTCGGCAGGGGGCTCAATGGCTACACCTTC. It encodes CASSYFGRGLNGYTF.